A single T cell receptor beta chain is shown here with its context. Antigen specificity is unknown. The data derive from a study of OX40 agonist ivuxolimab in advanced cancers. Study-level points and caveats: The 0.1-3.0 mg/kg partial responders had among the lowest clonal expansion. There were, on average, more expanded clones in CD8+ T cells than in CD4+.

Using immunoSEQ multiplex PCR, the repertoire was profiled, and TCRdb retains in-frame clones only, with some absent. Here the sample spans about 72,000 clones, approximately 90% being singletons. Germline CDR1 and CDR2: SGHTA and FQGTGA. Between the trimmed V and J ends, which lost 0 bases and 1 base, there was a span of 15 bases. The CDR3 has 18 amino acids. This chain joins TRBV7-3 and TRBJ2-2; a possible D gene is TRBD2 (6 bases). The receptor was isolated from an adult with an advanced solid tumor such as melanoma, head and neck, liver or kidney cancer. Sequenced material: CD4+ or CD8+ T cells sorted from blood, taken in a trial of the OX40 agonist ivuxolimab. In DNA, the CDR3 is TGTGCCAGCAGCTTAACCGGAGGGGCATTCAAGAACACCGGGGAGCTGTTTTTT. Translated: CASSLTGGAFKNTGELFF.